This T cell receptor beta chain is from a study of spatial heterogeneity in lung cancer. This clonotype came up many times. The antigen is not known. Each CDR3 protein is one row after TCRdb ran MiXCR on the 5' RACE reads. The sample records about 100,000 distinct CDR3 sequences, approximately 4.4% being singletons. Whole-study results and caveats: Ubiquitous and regional expanded TCR counts mirrored ubiquitous and regional nonsynonymous mutation counts, respectively. Tumor mutation counts were tracked by expanded intratumoral alpha and beta TCR counts.

Stated time point: sample taken at primary tumor resection. Without sorting, whole RNA was sequenced from tumor, nontumor lung or frozen PBMC. The CDR3 runs to 16 residues. Trimming shortened V by 1 base and J by 4 bases, and 17 bases separated the two germline ends. Per the germline V gene, CDR1 is DFQATT and CDR2 is SNEGSKA (reference sequence). The sequencing here drew on lung tumor tissue, taken at surgery. The chain combines TRBV20-1 with TRBJ2-1; D unresolved. The TCR originated in a male donor with early-stage non-small cell lung cancer. The CDR3 DNA follows: TGCAGTGCTAGAGCGACGCCGAAGCCGCAATACAATGAGCAGTTCTTC. Protein product: CSARATPKPQYNEQFF.